This is a list of T cell receptor beta chains from one sample in a study of a mutant IDH1 vaccine in newly diagnosed glioma. These receptors' antigens are unknown. Assay used: immunoSEQ multiplex PCR; TCRdb lists only in-frame clones, some missing. The top ten clones hold around 6.7% of a sample with 40,000 to 60,000 clones, approximately 79% of them seen once. Here the sequenced sample was PBMCs, taken from a glioma patient whose treatment included an IDH1 peptide vaccine. Every receptor here comes from a man in his forties or fifties with glioma. Both conserved end residues are part of each CDR3. D genes are given only for firm matches. Rows give clone size only sometimes, using once, few, many, or a class for an expanded clone.

V	size	J	D	CDR3	DNA
TRBV21-1	NA	TRBJ1-2	NA	CASSKGAGVPLNYGYTF	TGTGCCAGCAGCAAGGGGGCAGGAGTGCCCCTTAACTATGGCTACACCTTC
TRBV2	NA	TRBJ1-2	TRBD1	CASQQGLGVGYTF	TGTGCCAGCCAACAGGGGCTGGGAGTAGGCTACACCTTC
TRBV13	few	TRBJ2-4	NA	CASSPQTENIQYF	TGTGCCAGCAGCCCACAGACAGAAAACATTCAGTACTTC
TRBV7-9	NA	TRBJ1-2	NA	CASSPDLNHYGYTF	TGTGCCAGCAGCCCCGACCTGAACCACTATGGCTACACCTTC
TRBV19	NA	TRBJ2-6	NA	CASSIPGAPTGANVLTF	TGTGCCAGTAGTATCCCAGGGGCCCCCACTGGGGCCAACGTCCTGACTTTC
TRBV29-1	once	TRBJ2-3	NA	CSAARGGTDTQYF	TGCAGCGCCGCGAGGGGGGGCACAGATACGCAGTATTTT
TRBV28	once	TRBJ1-1	NA	CASSLPPAGARTEAFF	TGTGCCAGCAGTTTACCCCCGGCGGGGGCGCGCACTGAAGCTTTCTTT
TRBV7-8	NA	TRBJ1-5	NA	CASSGQSNQPQHF	TGTGCCAGCAGTGGACAGAGCAATCAGCCCCAGCATTTT
TRBV5-4	NA	TRBJ2-1	TRBD1	CASSGQGGLNEQFF	TGTGCCAGCAGTGGACAGGGGGGCCTAAATGAGCAGTTCTTC
TRBV5-1	NA	TRBJ2-1	NA	CASSPGNPYNEQFF	TGCGCCAGCAGCCCCGGGAACCCCTACAATGAGCAGTTCTTC
TRBV9	NA	TRBJ1-2	NA	CASSSGIVGYTF	TGTGCCAGCAGCTCGGGGATTGTAGGCTACACCTTC
TRBV5-1	NA	TRBJ2-2	NA	CASKVRGGWELFF	TGCGCCAGCAAGGTCCGCGGAGGCTGGGAGCTGTTTTTT
TRBV7-9	once	TRBJ1-2	NA	CASSSGQYGYTF	TGTGCCAGCAGCTCCGGACAGTATGGCTACACCTTC
TRBV10-3	NA	TRBJ2-3	TRBD2	CAISTHGLAGTSSTDTQYF	TGTGCCATCAGCACGCACGGACTAGCGGGGACCTCTAGCACAGATACGCAGTATTTT
TRBV7-9	NA	TRBJ2-7	NA	CASSPGSYEQYF	TGTGCCAGCAGCCCGGGCAGCTACGAGCAGTACTTC
TRBV30	few	TRBJ1-5	TRBD1	CAWRRTGGGNQPQHF	TGTGCCTGGAGGCGCACAGGGGGCGGGAATCAGCCCCAGCATTTT
TRBV27	NA	TRBJ2-7	NA	CASSLRGYGVEQYF	TGTGCCAGCAGTCTACGGGGGTACGGCGTCGAGCAGTACTTC
TRBV4-1	few	TRBJ1-2	NA	CASSPAQPRQYNGYTF	TGCGCCAGCAGCCCTGCCCAACCACGACAGTACAATGGCTACACCTTC
TRBV29-1	few	TRBJ1-2	NA	CSVEGYGYTF	TGCAGCGTTGAAGGGTACGGCTACACCTTC
TRBV7-9	few	TRBJ2-1	NA	CASSLVRTDYNEQFF	TGTGCCAGCAGCTTAGTGCGGACAGACTACAATGAGCAGTTCTTC
TRBV6-5	NA	TRBJ2-3	NA	CASSYGDTQYF	TGTGCCAGCAGTTACGGAGATACGCAGTATTTT
TRBV10-2	NA	TRBJ2-3	TRBD2	CASSLAGGPDTQYF	TGCGCCAGCAGTTTAGCGGGGGGGCCAGATACGCAGTATTTT
TRBV18	NA	TRBJ2-7	TRBD1	CASSPGQGLVYEQYF	TGTGCCAGCTCACCGGGACAGGGGCTAGTCTACGAGCAGTACTTC
TRBV5-4	NA	TRBJ1-5	NA	CASSLVGSNQPQHF	TGTGCCAGCAGCTTGGTGGGGAGCAATCAGCCCCAGCATTTT
TRBV7-8	NA	TRBJ2-2	NA	CASSLAGGNTGELFF	TGTGCCAGCAGCTTAGCGGGGGGGAACACCGGGGAGCTGTTTTTT
TRBV5-6	NA	TRBJ2-7	NA	CASTEIGASSSYEQYF	TGTGCCAGCACCGAAATTGGGGCATCGAGCTCCTACGAGCAGTACTTC
TRBV6-5	NA	TRBJ1-4	NA	CASSYSPAGYEKLFF	TGTGCCAGCAGTTACTCCCCGGCAGGGTACGAAAAACTGTTTTTT
TRBV6-6	NA	TRBJ2-7	NA	CASSRLDIYEQYF	TGTGCCAGCAGTAGACTGGACATCTACGAGCAGTACTTC
TRBV5-4	NA	TRBJ1-2	NA	CASSFGGRRYGYTF	TGTGCCAGCAGCTTTGGGGGACGTCGGTATGGCTACACCTTC